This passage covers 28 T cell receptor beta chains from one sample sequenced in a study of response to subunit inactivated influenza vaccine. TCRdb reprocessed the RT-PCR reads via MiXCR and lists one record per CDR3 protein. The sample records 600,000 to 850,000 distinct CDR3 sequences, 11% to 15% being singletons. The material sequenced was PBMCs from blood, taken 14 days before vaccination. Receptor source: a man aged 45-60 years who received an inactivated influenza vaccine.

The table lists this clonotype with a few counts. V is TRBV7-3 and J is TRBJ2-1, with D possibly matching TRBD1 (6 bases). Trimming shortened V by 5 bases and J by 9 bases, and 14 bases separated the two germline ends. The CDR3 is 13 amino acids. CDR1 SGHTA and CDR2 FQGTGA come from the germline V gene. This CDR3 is CASSQGGGAEQFF. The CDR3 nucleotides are TGTGCCAGCAGCCAAGGGGGTGGAGCTGAGCAGTTCTTC.

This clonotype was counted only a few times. CDR3 bases: TGCAGTGCTCGGAGTGACAGGACTCCTTACAATGAGCAGTTCTTC. Translating gives CSARSDRTPYNEQFF. The chain is built from TRBV20-1 and TRBJ2-1, with D maybe TRBD1 (6 bases). V lost 5 bases and J lost 4, with 18 bases in between. CDR1 is DFQATT and CDR2 is SNEGSKA in the germline V gene (reference sequence). The CDR3 loop spans 15 amino acids.

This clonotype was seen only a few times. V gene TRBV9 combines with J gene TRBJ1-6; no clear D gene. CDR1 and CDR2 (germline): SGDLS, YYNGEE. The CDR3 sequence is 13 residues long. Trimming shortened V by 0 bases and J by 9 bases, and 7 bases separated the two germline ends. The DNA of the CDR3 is TGTGCCAGCAGCGTAGGGGTCGGTTCACCCCTCCACTTT. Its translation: CASSVGVGSPLHF.

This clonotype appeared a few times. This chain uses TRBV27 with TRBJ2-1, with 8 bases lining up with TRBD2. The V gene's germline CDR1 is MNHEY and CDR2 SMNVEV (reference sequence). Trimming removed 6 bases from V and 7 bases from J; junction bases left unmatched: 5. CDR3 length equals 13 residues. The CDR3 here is CASREREWNEQFF. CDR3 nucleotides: TGTGCCAGCAGGGAGCGGGAGTGGAATGAGCAGTTCTTC.

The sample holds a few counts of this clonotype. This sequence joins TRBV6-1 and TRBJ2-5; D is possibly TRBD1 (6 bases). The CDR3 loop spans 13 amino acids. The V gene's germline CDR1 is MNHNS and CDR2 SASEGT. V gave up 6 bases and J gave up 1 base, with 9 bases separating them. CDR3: CASRATGQETQYF. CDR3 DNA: TGTGCCAGCAGAGCGACAGGCCAAGAGACCCAGTACTTC.

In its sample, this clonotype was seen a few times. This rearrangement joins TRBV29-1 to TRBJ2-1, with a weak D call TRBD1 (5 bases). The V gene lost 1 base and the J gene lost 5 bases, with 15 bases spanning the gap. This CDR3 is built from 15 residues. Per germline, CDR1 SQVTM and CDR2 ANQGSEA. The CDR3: CSVEGLGATHNEQFF. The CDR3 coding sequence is TGCAGCGTTGAAGGGTTAGGGGCGACCCACAATGAGCAGTTCTTC.

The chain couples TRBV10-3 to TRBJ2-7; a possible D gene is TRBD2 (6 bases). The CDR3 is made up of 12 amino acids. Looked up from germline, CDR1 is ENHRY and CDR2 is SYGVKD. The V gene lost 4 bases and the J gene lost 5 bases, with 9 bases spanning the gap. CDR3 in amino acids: CAISGRGDEQYF. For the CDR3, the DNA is TGTGCCATCAGTGGGAGGGGCGACGAGCAGTACTTC.

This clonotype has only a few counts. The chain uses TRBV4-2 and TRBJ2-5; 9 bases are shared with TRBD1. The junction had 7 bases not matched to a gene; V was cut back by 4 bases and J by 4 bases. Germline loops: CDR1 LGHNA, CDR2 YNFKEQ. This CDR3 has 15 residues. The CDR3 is CASSLGTGSRETQYF. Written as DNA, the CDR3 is TGTGCCAGCAGCCTAGGGACAGGGAGTCGAGAGACCCAGTACTTC.

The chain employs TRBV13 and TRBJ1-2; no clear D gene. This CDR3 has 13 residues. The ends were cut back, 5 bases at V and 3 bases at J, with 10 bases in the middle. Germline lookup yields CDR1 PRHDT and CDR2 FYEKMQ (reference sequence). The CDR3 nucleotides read TGTGCCAGCAGCCTCCTAGGCCACTATGGCTACACCTTC. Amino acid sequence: CASSLLGHYGYTF.

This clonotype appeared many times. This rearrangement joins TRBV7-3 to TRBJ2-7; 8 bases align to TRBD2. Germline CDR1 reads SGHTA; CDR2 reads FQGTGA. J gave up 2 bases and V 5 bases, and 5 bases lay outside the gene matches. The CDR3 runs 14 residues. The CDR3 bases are TGTGCCAGCAGCCCGACCGGGGGGGCCTACGAGCAGTACTTC. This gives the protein CASSPTGGAYEQYF. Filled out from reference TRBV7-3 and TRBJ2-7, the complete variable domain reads GAGVSQTPSNKVTEKGKYVELRCDPISGHTALYWYRQSLGQGPEFLIYFQGTGAADDSGLPNDRFFAVRPEGSVSTLKIQRTERGDSAVYLCASSPTGGAYEQYFGPGTRLTVT.

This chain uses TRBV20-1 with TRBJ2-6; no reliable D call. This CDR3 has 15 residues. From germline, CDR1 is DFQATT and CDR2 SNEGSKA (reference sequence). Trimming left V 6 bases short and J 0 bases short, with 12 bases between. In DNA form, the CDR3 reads TGCAGTGCAGGGTTGCAGCTCTCTGGGGCCAACGTCCTGACTTTC. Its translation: CSAGLQLSGANVLTF.

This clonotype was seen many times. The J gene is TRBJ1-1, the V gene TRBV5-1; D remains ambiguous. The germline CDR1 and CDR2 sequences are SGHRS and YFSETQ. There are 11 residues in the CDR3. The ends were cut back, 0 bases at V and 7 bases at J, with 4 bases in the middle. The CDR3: CASSLDSEAFF. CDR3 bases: TGCGCCAGCAGCTTGGACAGTGAAGCTTTCTTT.

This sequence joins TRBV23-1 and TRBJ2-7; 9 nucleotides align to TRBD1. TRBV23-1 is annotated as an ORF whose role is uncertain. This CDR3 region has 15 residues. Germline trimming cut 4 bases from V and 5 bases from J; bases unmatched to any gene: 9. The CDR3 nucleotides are TGCGCCAGCAGTCCGCCCACAGGGGGCTTCGACGAGCAGTACTTC. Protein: CASSPPTGGFDEQYF.

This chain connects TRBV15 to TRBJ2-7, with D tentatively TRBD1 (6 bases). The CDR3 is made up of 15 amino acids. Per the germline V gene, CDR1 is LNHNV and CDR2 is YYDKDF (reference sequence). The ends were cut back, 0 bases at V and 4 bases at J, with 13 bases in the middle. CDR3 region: CATSRESTGLYEQYF. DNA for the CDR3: TGTGCCACCAGCAGAGAATCCACAGGGTTATACGAGCAGTACTTC.

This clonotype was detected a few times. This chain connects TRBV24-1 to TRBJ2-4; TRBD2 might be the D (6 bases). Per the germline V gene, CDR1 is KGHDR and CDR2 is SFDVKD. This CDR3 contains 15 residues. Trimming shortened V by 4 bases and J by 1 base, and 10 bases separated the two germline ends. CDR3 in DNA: TGTGCCACCAGTGAAACAAGCGGGGCCAAAAACATTCAGTACTTC. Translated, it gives CATSETSGAKNIQYF.

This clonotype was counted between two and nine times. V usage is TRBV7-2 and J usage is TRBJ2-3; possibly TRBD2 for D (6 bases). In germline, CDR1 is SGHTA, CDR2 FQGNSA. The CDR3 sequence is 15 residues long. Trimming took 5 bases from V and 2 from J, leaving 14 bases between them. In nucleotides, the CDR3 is TGTGCCAGCAGCCAGACGGACTATCTCACAGATACGCAGTATTTT. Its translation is CASSQTDYLTDTQYF.

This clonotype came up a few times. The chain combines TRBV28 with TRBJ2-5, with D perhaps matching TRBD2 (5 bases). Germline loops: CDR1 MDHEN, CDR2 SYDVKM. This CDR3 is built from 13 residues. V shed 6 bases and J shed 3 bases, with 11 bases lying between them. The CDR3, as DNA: TGTGCCAGCAGACCGGGAAATGAAGAGACCCAGTACTTC. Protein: CASRPGNEETQYF.

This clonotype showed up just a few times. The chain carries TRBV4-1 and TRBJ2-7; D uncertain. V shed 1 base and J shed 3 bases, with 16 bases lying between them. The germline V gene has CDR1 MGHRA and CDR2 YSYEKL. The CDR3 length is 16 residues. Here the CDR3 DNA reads TGCGCCAGCAGCCAAGTTTTTGGGCTAGTGGGCTACGAGCAGTACTTC. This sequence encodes CASSQVFGLVGYEQYF.

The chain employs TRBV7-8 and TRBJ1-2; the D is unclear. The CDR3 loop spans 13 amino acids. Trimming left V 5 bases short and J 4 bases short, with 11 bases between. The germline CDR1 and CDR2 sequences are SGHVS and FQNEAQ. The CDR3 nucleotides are TGTGCCAGCAGCCGGAGTAATACCTATGGCTACACCTTC. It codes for CASSRSNTYGYTF.

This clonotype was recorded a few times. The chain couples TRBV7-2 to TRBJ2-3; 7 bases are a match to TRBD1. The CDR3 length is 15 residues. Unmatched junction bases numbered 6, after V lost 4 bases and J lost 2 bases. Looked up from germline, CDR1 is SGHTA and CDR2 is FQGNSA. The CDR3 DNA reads TGTGCCAGCAGCTCGACAGGGTCTGTCACAGATACGCAGTATTTT. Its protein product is CASSSTGSVTDTQYF.

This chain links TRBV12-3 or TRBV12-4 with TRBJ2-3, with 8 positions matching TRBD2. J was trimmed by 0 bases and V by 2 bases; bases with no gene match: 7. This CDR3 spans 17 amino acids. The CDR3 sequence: CASSLSGGGTSTDTQYF. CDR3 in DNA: TGTGCCAGCAGTTTATCCGGGGGGGGCACTAGCACAGATACGCAGTATTTT.

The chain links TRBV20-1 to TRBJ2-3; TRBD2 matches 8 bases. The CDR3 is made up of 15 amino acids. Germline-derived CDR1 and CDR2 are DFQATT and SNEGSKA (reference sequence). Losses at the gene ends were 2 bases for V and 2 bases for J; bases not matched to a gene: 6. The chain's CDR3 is CSARSLADYTDTQYF. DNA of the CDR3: TGCAGTGCTAGATCACTAGCGGATTACACAGATACGCAGTATTTT.

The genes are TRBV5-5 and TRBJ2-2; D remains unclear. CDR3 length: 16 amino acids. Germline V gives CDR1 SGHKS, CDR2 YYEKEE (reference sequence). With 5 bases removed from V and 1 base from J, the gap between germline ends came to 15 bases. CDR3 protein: CASSSTARLNTGELFF. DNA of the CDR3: TGTGCCAGCAGTTCGACCGCCCGACTGAACACCGGGGAGCTGTTTTTT.

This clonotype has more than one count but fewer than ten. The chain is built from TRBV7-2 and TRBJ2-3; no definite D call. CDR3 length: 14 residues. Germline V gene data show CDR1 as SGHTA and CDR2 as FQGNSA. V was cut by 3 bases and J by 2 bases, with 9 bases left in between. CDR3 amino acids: CASSLGSHTDTQYF. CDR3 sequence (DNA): TGTGCCAGCAGCTTGGGCAGCCACACAGATACGCAGTATTTT.

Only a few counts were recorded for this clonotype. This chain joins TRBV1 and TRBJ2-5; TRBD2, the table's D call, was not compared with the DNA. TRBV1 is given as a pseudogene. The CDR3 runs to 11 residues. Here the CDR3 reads CTSSRRAPEYF. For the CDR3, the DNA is TGCACCAGCTCCCGGAGGGCTCCAGAGTACTTC.

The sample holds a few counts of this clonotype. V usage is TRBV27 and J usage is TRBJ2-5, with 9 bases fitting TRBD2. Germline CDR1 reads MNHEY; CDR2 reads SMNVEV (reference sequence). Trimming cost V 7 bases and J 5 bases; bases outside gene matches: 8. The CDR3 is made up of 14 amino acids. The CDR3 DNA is TGTGCCAGCATAGCTGGCGGGGGGGGTGAGACCCAGTACTTC. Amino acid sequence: CASIAGGGGETQYF.

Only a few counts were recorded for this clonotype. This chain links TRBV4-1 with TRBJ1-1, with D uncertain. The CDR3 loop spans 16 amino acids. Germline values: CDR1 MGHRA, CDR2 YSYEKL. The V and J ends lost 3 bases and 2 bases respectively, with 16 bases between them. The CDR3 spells CASSHLYGEGNTEAFF. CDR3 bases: TGCGCCAGCAGCCACCTCTACGGGGAGGGAAACACTGAAGCTTTCTTT.

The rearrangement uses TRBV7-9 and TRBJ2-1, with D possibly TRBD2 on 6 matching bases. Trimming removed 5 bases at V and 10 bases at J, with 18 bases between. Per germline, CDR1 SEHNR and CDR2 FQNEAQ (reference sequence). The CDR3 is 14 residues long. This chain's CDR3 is CASSPAPLAREQFF. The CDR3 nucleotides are TGTGCCAGCAGCCCAGCTCCTCTAGCGCGGGAGCAGTTCTTC.